This TCR beta chain is drawn from a study of T cells in Graves' hyperthyroidism and ophthalmopathy. TCR beta CDR3 regions were amplified from RNA transcripts. A set of HTBI primers served as the primers for a first-round RT-PCR of the TCR CDR3. One entry per CDR3 protein results from TCRdb running MiXCR on the multiplex PCR reads. The table lists about 350,000 distinct CDR3 sequences, 15% to 20% of them singletons. This clonotype came up many times. The CDR3 has 15 residues. Per germline, CDR1 MDHEN and CDR2 SYDVKM. The ends lost 6 bases at V and 2 bases at J; junction bases unmatched: 7. Sequenced sample: blood. This sequence originates from a woman between 18 and 29 years old with Graves' hyperthyroidism. V is TRBV28 and J is TRBJ2-7; TRBD1 matches at 10 bases. In nucleotides, the CDR3 is TGTGCCAGCAGCCTACCTGGGACAGGGGCCTACGAGCAGTACTTC. Protein product: CASSLPGTGAYEQYF.